This T cell receptor beta chain was sequenced in a study of cytomegalovirus exposure and HLA in healthy donors. Across the study: The use of the same platform for the roughly 120 validation repertoires and the roughly 630 first-cohort repertoires was reported by a later analysis.

From germline, CDR1 is SGHRS and CDR2 YFSETQ. The length of the CDR3 is 13 residues. Between the trimmed V and J ends, which lost 0 bases and 2 bases, there was a span of 5 bases. Study results and caveats: A classifier reportedly called cytomegalovirus status with high sensitivity and specificity. Among TCR beta chains, those listed as cytomegalovirus-associated numbered over 150.

On this clone itself: Its antigen is as yet unknown.

The validation cohort, a group of over a hundred subjects, included the donors and was separate from the roughly 700-subject first cohort. Some clones are missing from TCRdb's copy, which holds only in-frame ones; the method was immunoSEQ multiplex PCR. Counted here are about 260,000 clones, about 90% occurring once; the ten biggest clones make up under 4%. The chain carries TRBV5-1 and TRBJ1-1; D not resolved. Specimen: PBMCs. This receptor was identified in a woman in her twenties or thirties in good health and CMV-seronegative. The CDR3 reads CASSLAPNTEAFF. The CDR3 region has the DNA TGCGCCAGCAGCTTGGCTCCAAACACTGAAGCTTTCTTT.